Included here is one T cell receptor (beta chain) sequence, with context. Its specificity is not known. These data belong to a study of post-analysis software for immune sequencing data. Study-level information: The cohort encompassed relapsing-remitting, secondary progressive and progressive-relapsing multiple sclerosis disease courses. Study-wide results and caveats: Normalized Chao1 diversity was significantly reduced in patients versus controls. Strong co-clustering by F measure was seen for same-batch samples. When patients were compared with controls, about five TRBV segments were more frequent, TRBV5-6, TRBV5-1 and TRBV20-1 among them.

Germline CDR1 and CDR2: SGDLS and YYNGEE. The CDR3 has 13 residues. V lost 4 bases to trimming and J lost 3 bases, with 7 bases between them. Sequencing libraries made from TCR beta cDNA carried unique molecular identifiers. It was from approximately 0.91 to 9.4 million T cells that roughly 0.5 million cDNA molecules came. Via MiXCR, TCRdb re-called the PCR reads, giving one row per CDR3 protein. The sample records hundreds of thousands of distinct CDR3 sequences, 35% to 40% being singletons. The receptor's source is a girl aged 5 to 17 with multiple sclerosis. The chain recombines TRBV9 with TRBJ2-2; D is unclear. Sequencing input: blood. CDR3 region: CASSFDHTGELFF. The CDR3 region has the DNA TGTGCCAGCAGCTTCGACCACACCGGGGAGCTGTTTTTT.